The 9 T cell receptor beta chains below were found in one sample sequenced in a study of blood T cells in healthy people across ages. Next came a second PCR, run for 7 to 11 cycles, which used a sample-barcoded 5' primer along with a J-beta primer mix. A single record per CDR3 protein comes from TCRdb applying MiXCR to the 5' RACE reads. The data show approximately 730,000 distinct CDR3 sequences, roughly 50% seen once. The sample consisted of blood. The receptors were gathered from a man aged 80 or over in good health.

This sequence joins TRBV15 and TRBJ1-2; D not resolved. CDR3 length: 13 amino acids. Trimming took off 1 base at V and 3 bases at J, with 6 bases between the two ends. The germline gives CDR1 LNHNV, CDR2 YYDKDF (reference sequence). The CDR3 loop is CATSRGVDYGYTF. The CDR3 nucleotides are TGTGCCACCAGCAGAGGCGTGGACTATGGCTACACCTTC.

This clonotype was counted many times. This chain joins TRBV7-9 and TRBJ1-4, with D perhaps matching TRBD1 (5 bases). Between the trimmed V and J ends, which lost 3 bases and 1 base, there was a span of 6 bases. CDR1 is SEHNR and CDR2 is FQNEAQ in the germline V gene (reference sequence). This CDR3 comprises 14 residues. The CDR3 region has the DNA TGTGCCAGCAGCTTCGGGGGAACTAATGAAAAACTGTTTTTT. Translation: CASSFGGTNEKLFF.

This clonotype was picked up a small number of times. The chain combines TRBV6-2 or TRBV6-3 with TRBJ2-3; D might be TRBD2 (6 bases). Germline V CDR1 and CDR2: MNHEY, SVGEGT. Trimming removed 7 bases from V and 14 bases from J, with 19 bases in between. The CDR3 length is 12 residues. The chain's CDR3 is CASTTLSGYAYF. The DNA of the CDR3 is TGTGCCAGCACCACCCTTAGCGGTTACGCGTATTTT.

The rearrangement joins TRBV11-2 to TRBJ2-1; no clear D gene. The ends were cut back, 3 bases at V and 0 bases at J, with 9 bases in the middle. The germline V gene encodes CDR1 SGHAT and CDR2 FQNNGV. The CDR3 runs to 15 residues. Written as DNA, the CDR3 is TGTGCCAGCAGCTTTACTGATAGCTCCTACAATGAGCAGTTCTTC. Protein sequence: CASSFTDSSYNEQFF.

The V and J genes are TRBV27 and TRBJ2-4; 7 nucleotides agree with TRBD2. J was trimmed by 13 bases and V by 6 bases; bases with no gene match: 15. Germline V gene lookup returns CDR1 MNHEY and CDR2 SMNVEV (reference sequence). The CDR3 is 14 amino acids. The CDR3 reads CASSPPGGSLKQYF. The CDR3 nucleotides read TGTGCCAGCAGCCCTCCTGGCGGGAGCTTGAAGCAGTACTTC.

On this clonotype itself: This may come from a read error, since a much larger clone is one base off. The J gene is TRBJ2-4, the V gene TRBV29-1; the match to TRBD2 covers 10 bases. Gene TRBJ2-7 matches the end of the DNA better, so the J call may be wrong. The V gene's germline CDR1 is SQVTM and CDR2 ANQGSEA. The CDR3 is 14 residues long. The CDR3 region is CSVRASGGTYEQYF. CDR3 in DNA: TGCAGCGTTCGAGCTAGCGGGGGTACCTACGAGCAGTACTTC.

The chain combines TRBV2 with TRBJ1-1; a possible D gene is TRBD1 (5 bases). V gave up 4 bases and J gave up 3 bases, with 24 bases separating them. The CDR3 consists of 18 residues. Germline V gene data show CDR1 as SNHLY and CDR2 as FYNNEI. In nucleotides, the CDR3 is TGTGCCAGCAGTGGACAGCTCATCTTTACTGATTTAGACACTGAAGCTTTCTTT. Its translation: CASSGQLIFTDLDTEAFF.

This clonotype was seen just once. The chain carries TRBV5-1 and TRBJ2-1, with TRBD2 as a possible D gene (5 bases). Germline V CDR1 and CDR2: SGHRS, YFSETQ. The CDR3 has 14 residues. V was clipped by 6 bases and J by 6 bases, with 16 bases between them. The chain's CDR3 is CASNLVGVGNEQFF. The DNA of the CDR3 is TGCGCCAGCAACCTGGTGGGAGTTGGCAATGAGCAGTTCTTC.

V is TRBV24-1 and J is TRBJ1-1; possibly TRBD1 for D (5 bases). Germline lookup yields CDR1 KGHDR and CDR2 SFDVKD. The V and J ends lost 7 bases and 0 bases respectively, with 11 bases between them. This CDR3 spans 14 amino acids. CDR3 residues: CATSGAGMNTEAFF. In nucleotides, the CDR3 is TGTGCCACCAGCGGGGCAGGGATGAACACTGAAGCTTTCTTT.